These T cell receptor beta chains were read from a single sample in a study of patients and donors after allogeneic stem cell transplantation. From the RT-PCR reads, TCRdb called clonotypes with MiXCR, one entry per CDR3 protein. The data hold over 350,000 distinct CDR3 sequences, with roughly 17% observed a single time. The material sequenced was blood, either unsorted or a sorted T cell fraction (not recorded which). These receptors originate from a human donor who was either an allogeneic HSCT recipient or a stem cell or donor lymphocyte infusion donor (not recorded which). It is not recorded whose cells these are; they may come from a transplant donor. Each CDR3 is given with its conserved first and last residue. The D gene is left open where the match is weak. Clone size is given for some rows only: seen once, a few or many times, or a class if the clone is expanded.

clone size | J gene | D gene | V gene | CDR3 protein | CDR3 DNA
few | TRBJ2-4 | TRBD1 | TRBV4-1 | CASSQVGTGNFQYF | TGCGCCAGCAGCCAAGTGGGGACAGGGAATTTTCAGTACTTC
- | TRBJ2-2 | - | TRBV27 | CASSHVTDTLNTGELFF | TGTGCCAGCAGCCACGTTACCGACACCTTGAACACCGGGGAGCTGTTTTTT
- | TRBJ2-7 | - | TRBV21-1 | CASSKRAGHSYEQYF | TGTGCCAGCAGCAAAAGAGCCGGACACTCCTACGAGCAGTACTTC
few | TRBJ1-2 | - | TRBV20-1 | CSARDPIYRAIGYTF | TGCAGTGCTAGAGACCCCATCTACAGGGCGATAGGCTACACCTTC
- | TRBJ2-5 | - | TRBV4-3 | CASSLEGKKETQYF | TGCGCCAGCAGCCTCGAGGGCAAAAAAGAGACCCAGTACTTC
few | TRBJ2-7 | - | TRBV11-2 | CASSARGTVNEQYF | TGTGCCAGCAGCGCGCGCGGGACAGTTAACGAGCAGTACTTC
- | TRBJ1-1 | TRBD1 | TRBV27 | CASSQNRGPKERNTEAFF | TGTGCCAGCAGTCAGAACAGGGGGCCAAAGGAGCGGAACACTGAAGCTTTCTTT
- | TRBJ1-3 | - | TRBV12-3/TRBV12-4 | CASSLVVSGNTIYF | TGTGCCAGCAGTTTAGTCGTTTCTGGAAACACCATATATTTT
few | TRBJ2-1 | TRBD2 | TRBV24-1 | CATSGLPGLGRNEQFF | TGTGCCACCAGTGGCCTACCGGGACTAGGTCGGAATGAGCAGTTCTTC
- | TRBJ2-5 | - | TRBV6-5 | CATRRSQETQYF | TGTGCCACCAGACGCAGTCAAGAGACCCAGTACTTC
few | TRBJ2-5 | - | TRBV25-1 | CASSVAGTQTQYF | TGTGCCAGCAGTGTAGCAGGGACGCAGACCCAGTACTTC
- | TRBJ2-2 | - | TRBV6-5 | CASSYFEAGELFF | TGTGCCAGCAGTTACTTTGAGGCCGGGGAGCTGTTTTTT
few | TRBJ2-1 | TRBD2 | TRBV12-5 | CASGLVWREGLNEQFF | TGTGCTAGTGGTTTGGTATGGCGGGAGGGTCTCAATGAGCAGTTCTTC
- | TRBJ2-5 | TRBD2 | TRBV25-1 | CASSSLAAPLSQYF | TGTGCCAGCAGTTCACTAGCGGCCCCCCTCTCCCAGTACTTC
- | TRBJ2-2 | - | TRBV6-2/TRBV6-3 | CASSPRGGMRAGELFF | TGTGCCAGCAGTCCGAGAGGGGGTATGAGGGCCGGGGAGCTGTTTTTT
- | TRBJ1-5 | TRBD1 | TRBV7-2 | CASSRTGTVNQPQHF | TGTGCCAGCAGCCGAACCGGGACAGTAAATCAGCCCCAGCATTTT
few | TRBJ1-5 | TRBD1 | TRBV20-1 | CSARVTPGQSLSNQPQHF | TGCAGTGCTAGGGTCACTCCGGGACAGAGCCTTAGCAATCAGCCCCAGCATTTT
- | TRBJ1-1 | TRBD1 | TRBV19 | CASSIGTGLSGTEAFF | TGTGCCAGTAGTATCGGGACAGGGCTATCGGGCACTGAAGCTTTCTTT
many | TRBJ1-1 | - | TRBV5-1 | CASSLKTEAFF | TGCGCCAGCAGCTTGAAGACTGAAGCTTTCTTT
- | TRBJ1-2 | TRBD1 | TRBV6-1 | CASTRGQVLYGYTF | TGTGCCAGCACCAGGGGACAGGTCCTCTATGGCTACACCTTC
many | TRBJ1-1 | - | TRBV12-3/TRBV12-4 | CASSAYYTEAFF | TGTGCCAGCAGTGCTTACTACACTGAAGCTTTCTTT
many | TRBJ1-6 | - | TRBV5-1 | CASSLDGPLGSPLHF | TGCGCCAGCAGCTTGGACGGACCCTTAGGTTCACCCCTCCACTTT
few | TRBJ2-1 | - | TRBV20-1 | CSAPEWGIGGYEQFF | TGCAGTGCGCCCGAGTGGGGGATCGGCGGCTATGAGCAGTTCTTC
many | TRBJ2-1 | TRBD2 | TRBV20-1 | CSASDPGRENEQFF | TGCAGTGCTAGTGATCCCGGGAGGGAAAATGAGCAGTTCTTC
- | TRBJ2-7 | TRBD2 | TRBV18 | CASSPDLAGGYEQYF | TGTGCCAGCTCACCAGACCTAGCGGGAGGTTACGAGCAGTACTTC
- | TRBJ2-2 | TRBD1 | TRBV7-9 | CASSQPGTDRTGELFF | TGTGCCAGCAGCCAGCCGGGGACAGACCGCACCGGGGAGCTGTTTTTT
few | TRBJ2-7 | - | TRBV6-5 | CASSYRPEFYEQYF | TGTGCCAGCAGTTACCGGCCAGAATTCTACGAGCAGTACTTC
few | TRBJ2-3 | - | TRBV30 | CAWSVQGSTDTQYF | TGTGCCTGGAGTGTACAGGGTAGCACAGATACGCAGTATTTT
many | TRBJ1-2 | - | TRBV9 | CASSVLANYGYTF | TGTGCCAGCAGCGTATTAGCTAACTATGGCTACACCTTC
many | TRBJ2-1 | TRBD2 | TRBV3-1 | CASSQGLAGRYNEQFF | TGTGCCAGCAGCCAAGGTCTAGCGGGGCGGTACAATGAGCAGTTCTTC
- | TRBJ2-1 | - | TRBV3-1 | CASSRLVSSSYNEQFF | TGTGCCAGCAGTCGACTAGTTTCGAGCTCCTACAATGAGCAGTTCTTC
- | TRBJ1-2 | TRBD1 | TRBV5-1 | CASSRTGVDYGYTF | TGCGCCAGCAGCCGCACAGGGGTCGACTATGGCTACACCTTC
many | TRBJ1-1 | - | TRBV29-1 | CSVDSKNTEAFF | TGCAGCGTGGACAGTAAAAACACTGAAGCTTTCTTT
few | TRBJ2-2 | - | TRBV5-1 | CASSLTGTNTGELFF | TGCGCCAGCAGCTTGACGGGTACGAACACCGGGGAGCTGTTTTTT
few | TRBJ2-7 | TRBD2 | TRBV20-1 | CSPTLSGSYEQYF | TGCAGTCCCACGCTGAGCGGGAGTTACGAGCAGTACTTC
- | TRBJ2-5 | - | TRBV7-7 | CASSPGQFQETQYF | TGTGCTAGCAGCCCCGGACAGTTCCAAGAGACCCAGTACTTC
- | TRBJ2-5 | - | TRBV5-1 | CASSLDGTRNETQYF | TGCGCCAGCAGCTTGGACGGGACTCGAAACGAGACCCAGTACTTC
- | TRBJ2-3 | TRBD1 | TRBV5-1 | CASSLRDRVGTDTQYF | TGCGCCAGCAGCCTCCGGGACAGGGTGGGCACAGATACGCAGTATTTT
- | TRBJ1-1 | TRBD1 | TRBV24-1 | CATSDSKTGGHEAFF | TGTGCCACCAGTGATTCCAAGACAGGGGGCCATGAAGCTTTCTTT
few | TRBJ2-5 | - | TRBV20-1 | CSAIRTEETQYF | TGCAGTGCAATCCGGACAGAAGAGACCCAGTACTTC
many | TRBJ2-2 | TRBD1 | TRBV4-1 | CASSHTGALNTGELFF | TGCGCCAGCAGCCATACAGGGGCTTTAAACACCGGGGAGCTGTTTTTT
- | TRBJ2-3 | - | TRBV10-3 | CAISGGLQGIYTQYF | TGTGCCATCAGTGGGGGGCTCCAGGGCATTTATACGCAGTATTTT
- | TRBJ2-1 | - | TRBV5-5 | CASSWGLRLANNEQFF | TGTGCCAGCAGCTGGGGCCTGAGGCTAGCGAACAATGAGCAGTTCTTC
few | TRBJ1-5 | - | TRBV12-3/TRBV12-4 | CASSSRSNQPQHF | TGTGCCAGCAGTTCACGGAGCAATCAGCCCCAGCATTTT
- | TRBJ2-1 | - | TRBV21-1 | CASSNGLAAPSSYNEQFF | TGTGCCAGCAGCAATGGACTAGCGGCTCCGAGCTCCTACAATGAGCAGTTCTTC
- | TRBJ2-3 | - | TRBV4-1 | CASSQVDRLTDTQYF | TGCGCCAGCAGCCAAGTGGACCGACTCACAGATACGCAGTATTTT
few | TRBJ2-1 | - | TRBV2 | CASRERTEQFF | TGTGCCAGCAGGGAGCGGACTGAGCAGTTCTTC
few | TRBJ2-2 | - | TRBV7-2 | CASSLGDIHTGELFF | TGTGCCAGCAGCTTAGGGGACATCCACACCGGGGAGCTGTTTTTT
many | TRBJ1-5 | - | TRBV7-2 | CASSLKGNQPQHF | TGTGCCAGCAGCTTAAAGGGAAATCAGCCCCAGCATTTT
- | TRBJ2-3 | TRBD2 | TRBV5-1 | CASSSTARRGGKDTQYF | TGCGCCAGCAGCTCGACGGCTAGACGGGGGGGGAAAGATACGCAGTATTTT